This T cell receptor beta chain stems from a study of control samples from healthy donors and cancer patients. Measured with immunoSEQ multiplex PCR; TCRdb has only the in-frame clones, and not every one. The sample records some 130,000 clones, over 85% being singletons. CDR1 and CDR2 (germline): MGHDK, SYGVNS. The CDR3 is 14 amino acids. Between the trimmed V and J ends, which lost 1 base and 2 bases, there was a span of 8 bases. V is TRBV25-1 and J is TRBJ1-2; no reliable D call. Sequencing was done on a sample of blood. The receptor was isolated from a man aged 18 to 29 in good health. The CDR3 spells CASSESGLNYGYTF. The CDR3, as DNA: TGTGCCAGCAGTGAATCTGGGCTAAACTATGGCTACACCTTC.